The sequence of this T cell receptor beta chain was determined in a study of pediatric ulcerative colitis. Profiling relied on immunoSEQ multiplex PCR, and the TCRdb table lists in-frame clones only, not all of them. The table shows more than 40,000 clones, with over 70% occurring only once. One to two pinch biopsies were taken from the rectum during colonoscopy. CDR1 is SNHLY, CDR2 FYNNEI, per germline. V gave up 8 bases and J gave up 5 bases, with 9 bases separating them. The CDR3 has 11 residues. The origin of this receptor is a girl aged 5-17 years with moderate ulcerative colitis. The chain carries TRBV2 and TRBJ2-5; D is undetermined. Sequenced: gut tissue. CDR3 sequence reads: CASGERETQYF. CDR3 coding DNA: TGTGCCAGCGGGGAAAGGGAGACCCAGTACTTC. Full variable domain (outside the CDR3, taken from reference TRBV2 and TRBJ2-5): EPEVTQTPSHQVTQMGQEVILRCVPISNHLYFYWYRQILGQKVEFLVSFYNNEISEKSEIFDDQFSVERPDGSNFTLKIRSTKLEDSAMYFCASGERETQYFGPGTRLLVL.